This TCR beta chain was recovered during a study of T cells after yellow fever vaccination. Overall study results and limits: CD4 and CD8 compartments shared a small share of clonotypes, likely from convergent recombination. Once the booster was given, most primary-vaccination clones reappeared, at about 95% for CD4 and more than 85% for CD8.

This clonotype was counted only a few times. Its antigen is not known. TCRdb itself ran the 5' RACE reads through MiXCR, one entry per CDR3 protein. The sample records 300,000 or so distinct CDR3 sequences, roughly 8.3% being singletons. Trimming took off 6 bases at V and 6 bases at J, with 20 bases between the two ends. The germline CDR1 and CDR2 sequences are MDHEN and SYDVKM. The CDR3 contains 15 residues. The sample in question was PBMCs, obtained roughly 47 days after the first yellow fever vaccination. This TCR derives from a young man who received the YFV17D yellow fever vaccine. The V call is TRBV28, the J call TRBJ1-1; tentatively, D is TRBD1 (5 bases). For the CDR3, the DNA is TGTGCCAGCAGAACCGGGACCGAAGGAGGGGCTGAAGCTTTCTTT. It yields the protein CASRTGTEGGAEAFF. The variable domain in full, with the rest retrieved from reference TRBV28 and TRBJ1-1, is DVKVTQSSRYLVKRTGEKVFLECVQDMDHENMFWYRQDPGLGLRLIYFSYDVKMKEKGDIPEGYSVSREKKERFSLILESASTNQTSMYLCASRTGTEGGAEAFFGQGTRLTVV.